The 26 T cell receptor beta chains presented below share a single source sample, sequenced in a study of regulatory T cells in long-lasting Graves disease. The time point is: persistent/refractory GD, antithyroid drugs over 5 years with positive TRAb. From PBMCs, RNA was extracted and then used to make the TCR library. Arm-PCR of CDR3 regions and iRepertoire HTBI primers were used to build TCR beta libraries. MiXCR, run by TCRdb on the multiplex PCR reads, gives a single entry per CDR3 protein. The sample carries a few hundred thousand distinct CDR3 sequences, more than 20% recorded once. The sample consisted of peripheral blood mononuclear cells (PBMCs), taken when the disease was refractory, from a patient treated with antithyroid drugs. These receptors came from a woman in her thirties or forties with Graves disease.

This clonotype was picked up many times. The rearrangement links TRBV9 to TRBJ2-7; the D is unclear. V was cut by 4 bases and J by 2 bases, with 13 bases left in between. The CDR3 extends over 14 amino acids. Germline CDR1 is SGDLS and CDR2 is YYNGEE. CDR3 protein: CASSPSPGTYEQYF. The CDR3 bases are TGTGCCAGCAGCCCATCACCCGGCACCTACGAGCAGTACTTC.

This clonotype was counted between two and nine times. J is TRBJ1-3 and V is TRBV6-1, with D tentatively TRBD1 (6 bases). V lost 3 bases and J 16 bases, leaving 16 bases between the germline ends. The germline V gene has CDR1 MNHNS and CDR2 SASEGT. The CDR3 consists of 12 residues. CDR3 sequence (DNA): TGTGCCAGCAGTGAGGTCTGGGGGGCTGAGTATTTT. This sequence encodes CASSEVWGAEYF.

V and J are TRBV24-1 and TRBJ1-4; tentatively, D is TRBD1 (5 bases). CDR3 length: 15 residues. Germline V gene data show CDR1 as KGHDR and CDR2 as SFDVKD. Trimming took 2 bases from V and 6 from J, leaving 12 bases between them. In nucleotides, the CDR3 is TGTGCCACCAGTGATTCAGGGACCTCCGATGAAAAACTGTTTTTT. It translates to CATSDSGTSDEKLFF.

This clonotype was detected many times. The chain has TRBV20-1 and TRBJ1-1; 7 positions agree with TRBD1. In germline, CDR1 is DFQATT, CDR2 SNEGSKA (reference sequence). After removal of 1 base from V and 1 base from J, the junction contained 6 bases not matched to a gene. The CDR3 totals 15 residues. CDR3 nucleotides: TGCAGTGCTAGAGGCCTGACAGGGAGGAACACTGAAGCTTTCTTT. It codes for CSARGLTGRNTEAFF.

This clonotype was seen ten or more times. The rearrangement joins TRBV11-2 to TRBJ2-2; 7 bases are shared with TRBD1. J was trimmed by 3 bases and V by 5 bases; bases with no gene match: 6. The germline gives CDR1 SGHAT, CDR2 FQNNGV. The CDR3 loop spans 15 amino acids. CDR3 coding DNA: TGTGCCAGCAGCCTACGACAGGGAGACACCGGGGAGCTGTTTTTT. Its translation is CASSLRQGDTGELFF.

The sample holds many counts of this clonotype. CDR3 loop: CASSALGPEAQHF. In DNA form, the CDR3 reads TGTGCCAGTAGTGCCCTGGGTCCCGAAGCCCAGCATTTT. The chain couples TRBV19 to TRBJ1-5; D not certain. The V and J ends lost 5 bases and 11 bases respectively, with 16 bases between them. CDR3 size: 13 residues. CDR1 and CDR2 (germline): LNHDA, SQIVND (reference sequence).

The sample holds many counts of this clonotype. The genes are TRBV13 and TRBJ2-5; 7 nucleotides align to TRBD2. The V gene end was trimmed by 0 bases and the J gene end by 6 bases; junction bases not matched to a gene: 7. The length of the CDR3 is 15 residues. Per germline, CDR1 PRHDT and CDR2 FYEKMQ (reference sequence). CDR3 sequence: CASSLGVLAEKTQYF. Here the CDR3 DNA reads TGTGCCAGCAGCTTAGGCGTGCTAGCGGAGAAGACCCAGTACTTC.

CDR3 nucleotide sequence: TGCAGTGCTCAAATAGCGGGGACCTACAATGAGCAGTTCTTC. It translates to CSAQIAGTYNEQFF. The chain has TRBV20-1 and TRBJ2-1; 8 positions agree with TRBD2. In germline, CDR1 is DFQATT, CDR2 SNEGSKA (reference sequence). The CDR3 length is 14 residues. V lost 5 bases and J lost 2; bases outside the gene matches: 5.

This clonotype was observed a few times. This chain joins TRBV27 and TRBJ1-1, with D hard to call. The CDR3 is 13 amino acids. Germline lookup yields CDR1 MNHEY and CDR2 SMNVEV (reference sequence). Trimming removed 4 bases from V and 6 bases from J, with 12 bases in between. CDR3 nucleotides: TGTGCCAGCAGTTCGGGGTCCTCTCCTGAAGCTTTCTTT. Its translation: CASSSGSSPEAFF.

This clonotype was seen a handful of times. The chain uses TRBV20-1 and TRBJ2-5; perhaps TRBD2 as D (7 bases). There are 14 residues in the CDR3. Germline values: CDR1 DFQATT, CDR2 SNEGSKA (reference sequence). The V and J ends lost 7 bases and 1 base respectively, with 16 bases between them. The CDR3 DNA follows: TGCAGTGTCAGCGGGGAGGGGGTCCAAGAGACCCAGTACTTC. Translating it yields CSVSGEGVQETQYF.

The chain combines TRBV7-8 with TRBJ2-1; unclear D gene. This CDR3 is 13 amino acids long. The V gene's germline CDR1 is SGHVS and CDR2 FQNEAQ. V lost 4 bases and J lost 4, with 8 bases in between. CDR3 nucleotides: TGTGCCAGCAGCTGGGCACTTTACAATGAGCAGTTCTTC. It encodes CASSWALYNEQFF.

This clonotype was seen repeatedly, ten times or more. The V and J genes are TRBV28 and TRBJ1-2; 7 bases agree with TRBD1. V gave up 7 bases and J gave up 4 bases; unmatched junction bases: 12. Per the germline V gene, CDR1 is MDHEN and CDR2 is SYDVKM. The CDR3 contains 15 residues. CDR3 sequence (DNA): TGTGCCAGCACCTCTGGGACAGTCGGACGCTATGGCTACACCTTC. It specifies CASTSGTVGRYGYTF.

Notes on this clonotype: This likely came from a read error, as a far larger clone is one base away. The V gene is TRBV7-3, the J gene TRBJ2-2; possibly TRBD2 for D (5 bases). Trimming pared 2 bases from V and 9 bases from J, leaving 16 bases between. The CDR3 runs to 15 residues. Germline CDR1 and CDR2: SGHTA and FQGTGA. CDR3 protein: CASSLGYPRARELFF. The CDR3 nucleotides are TGTGCCAGCAGCTTAGGCTATCCGCGGGCCAGGGAGCTGTTTTTT.

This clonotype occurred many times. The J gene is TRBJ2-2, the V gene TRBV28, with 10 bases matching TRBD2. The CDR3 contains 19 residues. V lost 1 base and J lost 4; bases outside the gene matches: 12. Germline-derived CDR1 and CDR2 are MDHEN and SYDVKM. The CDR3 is CASSLLSSLAGVPTGELFF. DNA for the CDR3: TGTGCCAGCAGTTTATTGTCTTCTCTAGCGGGAGTACCCACCGGGGAGCTGTTTTTT.

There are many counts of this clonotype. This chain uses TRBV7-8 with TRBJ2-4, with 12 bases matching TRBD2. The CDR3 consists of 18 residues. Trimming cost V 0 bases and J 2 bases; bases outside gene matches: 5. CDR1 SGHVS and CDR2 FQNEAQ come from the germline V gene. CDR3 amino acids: CASSLARLAGDPKNIQYF. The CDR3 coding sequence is TGTGCCAGCAGCTTAGCGCGACTAGCGGGAGACCCCAAAAACATTCAGTACTTC.

Here the CDR3 DNA reads TGTGCCAGCTCACCAGGCGGAGTTTCCTACGAGCAGTACTTC. This gives the protein CASSPGGVSYEQYF. The chain recombines TRBV18 with TRBJ2-7; D gene unclear. The V end was cut by 2 bases, the J end by 1 base, with 9 bases between. CDR3 size: 14 residues. Germline loops: CDR1 KGHSH, CDR2 LQKENI.

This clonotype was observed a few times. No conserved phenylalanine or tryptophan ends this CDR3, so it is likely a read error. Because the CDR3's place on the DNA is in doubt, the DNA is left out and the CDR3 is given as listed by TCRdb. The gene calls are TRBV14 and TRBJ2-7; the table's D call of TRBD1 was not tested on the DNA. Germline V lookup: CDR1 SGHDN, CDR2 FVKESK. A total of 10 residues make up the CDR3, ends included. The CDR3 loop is CASSQESGTG.

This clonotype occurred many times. This chain's CDR3 is CASSARSGGDRETQYF. The CDR3 DNA follows: TGTGCCAGCAGTGCCCGTAGCGGGGGGGACCGGGAGACCCAGTACTTC. The rearrangement links TRBV12-3 or TRBV12-4 to TRBJ2-5; 11 nucleotides align to TRBD2. After removal of 5 bases from V and 5 bases from J, the junction contained 10 bases not matched to a gene. The CDR3 is made up of 16 amino acids.

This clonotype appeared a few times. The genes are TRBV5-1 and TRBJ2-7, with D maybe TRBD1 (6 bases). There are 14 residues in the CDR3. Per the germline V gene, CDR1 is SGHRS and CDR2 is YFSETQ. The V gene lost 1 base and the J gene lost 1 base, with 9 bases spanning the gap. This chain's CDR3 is CASSLFTGSYEQYF. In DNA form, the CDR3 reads TGCGCCAGCAGCTTGTTTACAGGGTCCTACGAGCAGTACTTC.

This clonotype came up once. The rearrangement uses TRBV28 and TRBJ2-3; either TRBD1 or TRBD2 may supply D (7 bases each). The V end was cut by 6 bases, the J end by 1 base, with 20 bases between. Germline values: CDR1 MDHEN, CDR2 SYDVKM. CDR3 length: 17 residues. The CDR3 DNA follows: TGTGCCAGCAGGCGACAGGGAGGGTTCCTACGCACAGATACGCAGTATTTT. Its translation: CASRRQGGFLRTDTQYF.

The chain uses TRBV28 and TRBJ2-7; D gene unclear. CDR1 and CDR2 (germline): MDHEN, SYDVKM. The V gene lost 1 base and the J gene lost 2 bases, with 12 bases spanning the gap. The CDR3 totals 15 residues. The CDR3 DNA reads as TGTGCCAGCAGTTTATTACAGATATTACCCTACGAGCAGTACTTC. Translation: CASSLLQILPYEQYF.

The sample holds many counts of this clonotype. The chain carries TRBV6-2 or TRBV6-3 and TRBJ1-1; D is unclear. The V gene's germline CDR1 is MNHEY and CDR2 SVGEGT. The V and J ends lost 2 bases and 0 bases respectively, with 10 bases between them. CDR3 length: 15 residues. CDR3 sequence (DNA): TGTGCCAGCAGTTACGGGCAGTTCATGAACACTGAAGCTTTCTTT. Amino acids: CASSYGQFMNTEAFF.

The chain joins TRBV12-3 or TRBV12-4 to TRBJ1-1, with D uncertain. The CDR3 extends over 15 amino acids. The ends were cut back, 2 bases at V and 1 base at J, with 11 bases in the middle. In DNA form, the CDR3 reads TGTGCCAGCAGTTTAACGAACAGACAGAACACTGAAGCTTTCTTT. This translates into CASSLTNRQNTEAFF.

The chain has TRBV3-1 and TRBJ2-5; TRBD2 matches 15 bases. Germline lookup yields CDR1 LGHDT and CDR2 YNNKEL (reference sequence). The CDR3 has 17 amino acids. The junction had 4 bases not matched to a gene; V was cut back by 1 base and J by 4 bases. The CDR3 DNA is TGTGCCAGCAGCCAAGGCGGACTAGCGGGAGGGTTAGAGACCCAGTACTTC. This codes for CASSQGGLAGGLETQYF.

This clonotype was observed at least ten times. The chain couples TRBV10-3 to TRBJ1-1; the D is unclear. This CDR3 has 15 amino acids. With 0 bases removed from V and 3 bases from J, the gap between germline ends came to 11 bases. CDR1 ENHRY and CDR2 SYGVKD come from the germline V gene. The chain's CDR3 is CAISESYWADTEAFF. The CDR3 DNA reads TGTGCCATCAGTGAGTCGTATTGGGCAGACACTGAAGCTTTCTTT.

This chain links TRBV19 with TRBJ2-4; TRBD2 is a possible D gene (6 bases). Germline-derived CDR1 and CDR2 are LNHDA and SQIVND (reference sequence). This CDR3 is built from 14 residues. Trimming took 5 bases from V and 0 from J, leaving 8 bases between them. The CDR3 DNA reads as TGTGCCAGTAGTCGGGGAGGAGCCAAAAACATTCAGTACTTC. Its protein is CASSRGGAKNIQYF.